The rows below give T cell receptor beta chains drawn from one sample of a study of control samples from healthy donors and cancer patients. The assay was immunoSEQ multiplex PCR, and TCRdb's table has in-frame clones only and misses some. The sample has about 55,000 clones, around 95% seen once. Sequenced sample: blood. These receptors all stem from a woman aged 25 to 39 in good health. CDR3s include the opening cysteine and the closing phenylalanine or tryptophan.

TRBV2,12,CASSETGVGYTF
TRBV11-2,13,CASSTSLFETQYF
TRBV29-1,13,CSVEAGNNYGYTF
TRBV7-7,16,CASSFKAGMTNEKLFF
TRBV2,14,CASSGTRGKETQYF
TRBV19,15,CASTVGSSYNSPLHF
TRBV18,15,CASSRLQGTQETQYF
TRBV5-1,15,CASSVTGGDNQPQHF
TRBV5-1,15,CASSSGLAGAYEQYF
TRBV19,16,CASSIAGASLTGELFF
TRBV28,14,CASSLGTSAETQYF
TRBV5-1,13,CASSLGLANEQFF
TRBV7-3,15,CASSLSPAMNTEAFF
TRBV7-2,14,CASSLALGLETQYF
TRBV7-8,13,CASWTSGANVLTF
TRBV3-1/TRBV3-2,15,CASSHLGISINEQFF
TRBV23-1,16,CASSQSPRPEHRGAVF
TRBV11-2,17,CASRQVGGGLAGYEQFF
TRBV25-1,12,CASSGAGQPQHF
TRBV10-1,16,CASSDLRTSGSYEQYF
TRBV5-8,16,CASRPGTSGTYNEQFF
TRBV7-2,12,CASSLAPDLSTF
TRBV9,15,CASSLSGGYTDTQYF
TRBV5-1,14,CASSLGTANTEAFF